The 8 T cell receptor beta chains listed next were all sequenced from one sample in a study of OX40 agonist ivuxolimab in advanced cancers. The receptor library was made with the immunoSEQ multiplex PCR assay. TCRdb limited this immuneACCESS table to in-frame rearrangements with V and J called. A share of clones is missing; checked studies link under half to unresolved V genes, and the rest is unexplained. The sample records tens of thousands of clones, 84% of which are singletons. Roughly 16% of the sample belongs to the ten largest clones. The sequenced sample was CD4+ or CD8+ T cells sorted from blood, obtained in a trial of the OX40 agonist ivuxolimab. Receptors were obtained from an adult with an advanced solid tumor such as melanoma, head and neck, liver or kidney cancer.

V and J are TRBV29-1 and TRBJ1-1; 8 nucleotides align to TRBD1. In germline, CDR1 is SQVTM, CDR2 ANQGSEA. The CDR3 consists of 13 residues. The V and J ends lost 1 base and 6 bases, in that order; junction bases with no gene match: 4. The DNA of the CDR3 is TGCAGCGTTGAAGGTGGACAGGGTTCTGAAGCTTTCTTT. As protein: CSVEGGQGSEAFF. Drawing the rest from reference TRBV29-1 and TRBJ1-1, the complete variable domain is SAVISQKPSRDICQRGTSLTIQCQVDSQVTMMFWYRQQPGQSLTLIATANQGSEATYESGFVIDKFPISRPNLTFSTLTVSNMSPEDSSIYLCSVEGGQGSEAFFGQGTRLTVV.

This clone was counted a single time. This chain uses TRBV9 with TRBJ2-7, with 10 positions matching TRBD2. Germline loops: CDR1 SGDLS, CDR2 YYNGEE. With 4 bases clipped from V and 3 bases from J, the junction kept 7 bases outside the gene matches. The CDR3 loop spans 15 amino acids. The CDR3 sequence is CASSPLAGAVYEQYF. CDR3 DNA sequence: TGTGCCAGCAGCCCCCTAGCGGGAGCGGTCTACGAGCAGTACTTC.

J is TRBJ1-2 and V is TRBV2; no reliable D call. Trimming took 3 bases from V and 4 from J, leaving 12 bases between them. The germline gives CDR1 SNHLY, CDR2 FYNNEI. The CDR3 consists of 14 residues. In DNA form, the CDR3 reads TGTGCCAGCAGTGATCGACGACTTACCTATGGCTACACCTTC. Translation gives CASSDRRLTYGYTF.

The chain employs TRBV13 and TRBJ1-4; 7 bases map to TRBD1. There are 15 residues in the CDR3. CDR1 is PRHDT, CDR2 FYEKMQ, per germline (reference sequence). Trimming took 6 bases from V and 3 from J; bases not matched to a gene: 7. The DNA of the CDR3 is TGTGCCAGCAGTGAGGACAGGACGGCTAATGAAAAACTGTTTTTT. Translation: CASSEDRTANEKLFF.

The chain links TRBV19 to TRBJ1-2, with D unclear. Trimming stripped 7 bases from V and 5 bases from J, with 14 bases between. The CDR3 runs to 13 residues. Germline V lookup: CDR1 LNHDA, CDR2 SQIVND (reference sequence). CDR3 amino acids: CASTKQSPYGYTF. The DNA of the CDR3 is TGTGCCAGTACCAAGCAAAGCCCATATGGCTACACCTTC.

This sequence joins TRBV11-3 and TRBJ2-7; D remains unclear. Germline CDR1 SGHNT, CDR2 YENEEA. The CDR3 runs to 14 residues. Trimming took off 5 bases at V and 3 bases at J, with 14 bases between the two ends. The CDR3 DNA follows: TGTGCCAGCAGCCACCCACCCCCCGTCTACGAGCAGTACTTC. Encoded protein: CASSHPPPVYEQYF. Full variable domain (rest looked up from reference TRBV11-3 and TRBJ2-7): EAGVVQSPRYKIIEKKQPVAFWCNPISGHNTLYWYLQNLGQGPELLIRYENEEAVDDSQLPKDRFSAERLKGVDSTLKIQPAELGDSAVYLCASSHPPPVYEQYFGPGTRLTVT.

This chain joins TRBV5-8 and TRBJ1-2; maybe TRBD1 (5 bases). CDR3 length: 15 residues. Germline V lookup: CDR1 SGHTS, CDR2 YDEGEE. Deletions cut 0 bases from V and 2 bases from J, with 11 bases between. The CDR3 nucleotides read TGTGCCAGCAGCTTGGTCGGGGGAAAAAACTATGGCTACACCTTC. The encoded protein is CASSLVGGKNYGYTF.

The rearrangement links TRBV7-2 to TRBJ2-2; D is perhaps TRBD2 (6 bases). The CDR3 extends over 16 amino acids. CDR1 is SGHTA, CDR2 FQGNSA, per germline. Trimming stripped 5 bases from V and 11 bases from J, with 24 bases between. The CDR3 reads CASSLDGGIGLLELFF. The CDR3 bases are TGTGCCAGCAGCCTAGATGGAGGGATTGGCTTACTTGAGCTGTTTTTT. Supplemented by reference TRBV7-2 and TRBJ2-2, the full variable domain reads GAGVSQSPSNKVTEKGKDVELRCDPISGHTALYWYRQSLGQGLEFLIYFQGNSAPDKSGLPSDRFSAERTGGSVSTLTIQRTQQEDSAVYLCASSLDGGIGLLELFFGEGSRLTVL.